The 24 T cell receptor beta chains given below trace back to one sample, sequenced in a study of blood T cell repertoires in COVID-19. Using immunoSEQ multiplex PCR, the repertoire was profiled, and TCRdb retains in-frame clones only, with some absent. The table records about 120,000 clones, around 89% of them present only once. Specimen: peripheral blood. These receptors came from a woman in her sixties or seventies with COVID-19, enrolled during active disease.

In its sample, this clone was seen once. V usage is TRBV9 and J usage is TRBJ1-1, with D tentatively TRBD1 (5 bases). Germline V lookup: CDR1 SGDLS, CDR2 YYNGEE. Trimming left V 2 bases short and J 3 bases short, with 11 bases between. The CDR3 covers 14 residues. The DNA for the CDR3 is TGTGCCAGCAGCGTTCAGGGTGGGGACACTGAAGCTTTCTTT. Translating gives CASSVQGGDTEAFF.

The chain employs TRBV7-8 and TRBJ2-7, with TRBD1 matching 9 bases. V trimming: 5 bases; J trimming: 3 bases; junction bases outside the gene matches: 11. The CDR3 is made up of 16 amino acids. Per germline, CDR1 SGHVS and CDR2 FQNEAQ. CDR3 coding DNA: TGTGCCAGCAGCCCAGGGCGACAGGGGGGAATCTACGAGCAGTACTTC. It yields the protein CASSPGRQGGIYEQYF. Complete variable domain (other parts from reference TRBV7-8 and TRBJ2-7): GAGVSQSPRYKVAKRGQDVALRCDPISGHVSLFWYQQALGQGPEFLTYFQNEAQLDKSGLPSDRFFAERPEGSVSTLKIQRTQQEDSAVYLCASSPGRQGGIYEQYFGPGTRLTVT.

There are a few counts of this clone. This rearrangement joins TRBV2 to TRBJ1-5; 9 bases match TRBD1. V gave up 8 bases and J gave up 5 bases; unmatched junction bases: 4. From germline, CDR1 is SNHLY and CDR2 FYNNEI. CDR3 size: 13 residues. The CDR3 nucleotides read TGTGCCAGCCTCCGGGACAGGGATCAGCCCCAGCATTTT. Amino acid sequence: CASLRDRDQPQHF.

The V gene is TRBV6-5, the J gene TRBJ2-7, with 8 nucleotides matching TRBD2. This CDR3 spans 16 amino acids. From germline, CDR1 is MNHEY and CDR2 SVGAGI. With V trimmed by 0 bases and J by 7 bases, 11 bases remained unmatched. The CDR3 nucleotides are TGTGCCAGCAGTTACTCCTTCGATAGCGGGGTCCGGGAGCAGTACTTC. Translation: CASSYSFDSGVREQYF.

V gene TRBV19 combines with J gene TRBJ1-2; weak D call: TRBD1 (5 bases). CDR3 size: 17 residues. Per germline, CDR1 LNHDA and CDR2 SQIVND (reference sequence). Trimming removed 7 bases from V and 1 base from J, with 22 bases in between. The CDR3: CASMGGQGVNLNYGYTF. DNA of the CDR3: TGTGCCAGTATGGGTGGGCAGGGCGTCAACCTTAACTATGGCTACACCTTC.

V usage is TRBV5-1 and J usage is TRBJ1-5; TRBD1 matches at 8 bases. V lost 2 bases and J lost 4; bases outside the gene matches: 5. Germline assignment: CDR1 SGHRS and CDR2 YFSETQ. The CDR3 runs to 15 residues. The CDR3 bases are TGCGCCAGCAGCTTAGACAGGGGCGCTAATCAGCCCCAGCATTTT. Translation: CASSLDRGANQPQHF.

The V and J genes are TRBV4-3 and TRBJ1-5; D not certain. The germline V and J ends were trimmed by 0 bases and 6 bases, with 6 bases remaining between them. The length of the CDR3 is 13 residues. Germline CDR1 is LGHNA and CDR2 is YSLEER. CDR3 protein: CASSQEMRQPQHF. The DNA for the CDR3 is TGCGCCAGCAGCCAAGAGATGCGTCAGCCCCAGCATTTT.

In its sample, this clone was seen a few times. The chain employs TRBV4-1 and TRBJ1-3, with D tentatively TRBD1 (6 bases). The V gene lost 3 bases and the J gene lost 2 bases, with 11 bases spanning the gap. There are 15 residues in the CDR3. The V gene's germline CDR1 is MGHRA and CDR2 YSYEKL. The CDR3 reads CASSQVRTAGNTIYF. The CDR3 coding sequence is TGCGCCAGCAGCCAGGTCCGGACAGCTGGAAACACCATATATTTT.

J is TRBJ1-6 and V is TRBV3-1 (or the pseudogene TRBV3-2); 10 bases fit TRBD1. The CDR3 spans 18 residues. CDR1 LGHDT and CDR2 YNNKEL come from the germline V gene (reference sequence). With 4 bases clipped from V and 6 bases from J, the junction kept 12 bases outside the gene matches. This CDR3 is CASSLYIPGDRGNSPLHF. Written as DNA, the CDR3 is TGTGCCAGCAGCCTATATATACCGGGGGACAGGGGTAATTCACCCCTCCACTTT.

V usage is TRBV5-1 and J usage is TRBJ1-3; weak D call: TRBD1 (5 bases). The V gene's germline CDR1 is SGHRS and CDR2 YFSETQ. This CDR3 is 14 amino acids long. Trimming took off 0 bases at V and 2 bases at J, with 6 bases between the two ends. The CDR3 DNA is TGCGCCAGCAGCTTGGCAGGGACTGGAAACACCATATATTTT. Its protein is CASSLAGTGNTIYF.

The V gene is TRBV29-1, the J gene TRBJ2-3; D is unresolved. This CDR3 is 10 amino acids long. Trimming pared 4 bases from V and 11 bases from J, leaving 10 bases between. Germline V gene lookup returns CDR1 SQVTM and CDR2 ANQGSEA. The chain's CDR3 is CSVVISMQYF. CDR3 nucleotide sequence: TGCAGCGTTGTGATTAGTATGCAGTATTTT.

This clone was detected once. V gene TRBV30 combines with J gene TRBJ2-3; 10 positions match TRBD2. J lost 4 bases, V lost 3 bases, and 7 bases had no gene match. This CDR3 comprises 15 residues. Looked up from germline, CDR1 is GTSNPN and CDR2 is SVGIG (reference sequence). This CDR3 reads CAWRAPGLAADTQYF. The CDR3 coding sequence is TGTGCCTGGAGGGCACCAGGACTAGCGGCAGATACGCAGTATTTT.

This clone appeared a single time. J is TRBJ1-2 and V is TRBV27; the match to TRBD1 covers 7 bases. This CDR3 is 15 amino acids long. Germline CDR1 reads MNHEY; CDR2 reads SMNVEV (reference sequence). The J segment lost 7 bases and the V segment lost 4 bases, leaving 12 bases of the junction unmatched. CDR3 coding DNA: TGTGCCAGCAGTTCCAGACAGGGACTTGCGTCTGGCTACACCTTC. Its protein is CASSSRQGLASGYTF.

The rearrangement joins TRBV5-1 to TRBJ2-7; TRBD2 agrees at 7 bases. Unmatched junction bases numbered 3, after V lost 0 bases and J lost 0 bases. CDR1 is SGHRS and CDR2 is YFSETQ in the germline V gene. This CDR3 has 15 amino acids. The CDR3 loop reads CASSLGRGDSYEQYF. In DNA, the CDR3 is TGCGCCAGCAGCTTGGGCCGGGGGGACTCCTACGAGCAGTACTTC.

This clone has a single count. The gene calls are TRBV3-1 (or the pseudogene TRBV3-2) and TRBJ1-1; D is uncertain. V dropped 1 base and J dropped 5 bases, with 8 bases sitting between them. CDR1 and CDR2 from the germline V gene are LGHDT and YNNKEL (reference sequence). CDR3 length: 13 residues. This CDR3 is CASSQVTGTEAFF. In DNA, the CDR3 is TGTGCCAGCAGCCAAGTGACCGGGACTGAAGCTTTCTTT.

CDR3 in DNA: TGCGCCAGCAGCCAAAGTAAACTAGCGGGGGGGCGAAGGTCGGAAAATGAGCAGTTCTTC. It translates to CASSQSKLAGGRRSENEQFF. This rearrangement joins TRBV4-3 to TRBJ2-1, with 13 nucleotides matching TRBD2. The CDR3 sequence is 20 residues long. V dropped 2 bases and J dropped 7; count of bases not matched to a gene: 17. CDR1 and CDR2 (germline): LGHNA, YSLEER.

DNA for the CDR3: TGTGCCAGTAGTATAACCGGGTCAGCCCAAGAGACCCAGTACTTC. This translates into CASSITGSAQETQYF. The gene calls are TRBV19 and TRBJ2-5, with D unresolved. The length of the CDR3 is 15 residues. The germline V gene has CDR1 LNHDA and CDR2 SQIVND (reference sequence). V was pared by 2 bases and J by 1 base, with 11 bases between.

DNA for the CDR3: TGTGCCAGCAGTTTTAGACTACATGGCTACACCTTC. It specifies CASSFRLHGYTF. The rearrangement uses TRBV12-3 or TRBV12-4 and TRBJ1-2; D is ambiguous. This CDR3 is 12 amino acids long. V lost 3 bases and J lost 6, with 8 bases in between.

The CDR3 loop reads CACQLQGGTTIGYTF. The CDR3 DNA sequence: TGTGCCTGTCAGCTACAGGGCGGTACGACCATAGGCTACACCTTC. The chain is built from TRBV30 and TRBJ1-2; D is possibly TRBD1 (6 bases). Per germline, CDR1 GTSNPN and CDR2 SVGIG (reference sequence). The CDR3 has 15 amino acids. Trimming pared 6 bases from V and 8 bases from J, leaving 25 bases between.

Here the CDR3 reads CSASSPGAFSEPQHF. The CDR3 DNA reads as TGCAGTGCTAGTTCGCCAGGGGCTTTTTCGGAGCCCCAGCATTTT. V and J are TRBV20-1 and TRBJ1-5; weak D call: TRBD1 (6 bases). The CDR3 runs 15 residues. V gave up 3 bases and J gave up 8 bases, with 20 bases separating them. Germline CDR1 is DFQATT and CDR2 is SNEGSKA (reference sequence).

This chain connects TRBV7-9 to TRBJ2-7; 7 bases match TRBD2. Germline CDR1 and CDR2: SEHNR and FQNEAQ (reference sequence). After removal of 2 bases from V and 5 bases from J, the junction contained 12 bases not matched to a gene. The CDR3 extends over 16 amino acids. Here the CDR3 DNA reads TGTGCCAGCAGCTTAAACCCCGGACTAGGGTCGAACGAGCAGTACTTC. This codes for CASSLNPGLGSNEQYF. Combining the CDR3 with reference TRBV7-9 and TRBJ2-7 gives the whole variable domain DTGVSQNPRHKITKRGQNVTFRCDPISEHNRLYWYRQTLGQGPEFLTYFQNEAQLEKSRLLSDRFSAERPKGSFSTLEIQRTEQGDSAMYLCASSLNPGLGSNEQYFGPGTRLTVT.

The chain carries TRBV3-1 (or the pseudogene TRBV3-2) and TRBJ1-1, with TRBD1 matching 7 bases. The CDR3 length is 15 residues. Germline V CDR1 and CDR2: LGHDT, YNNKEL (reference sequence). V lost 4 bases, J lost 6 bases, and 11 bases stayed unmatched. CDR3 protein: CASSPDRVSKAEAFF. In DNA, the CDR3 is TGTGCCAGCAGCCCAGACAGGGTGAGTAAGGCTGAAGCTTTCTTT.

DNA for the CDR3: TGTGCCAGCAGCTTAGGATACAGACAGTTGAACACTGAAGCTTTCTTT. Translation: CASSLGYRQLNTEAFF. The rearrangement links TRBV7-2 to TRBJ1-1; D might be TRBD1 (5 bases). V was cut by 1 base and J by 0 bases, with 12 bases left in between. This CDR3 has 16 amino acids. CDR1 and CDR2 from the germline V gene are SGHTA and FQGNSA.

This chain uses TRBV7-3 with TRBJ2-2, with TRBD1 as a possible D gene (5 bases). V gave up 7 bases and J gave up 6 bases, with 12 bases separating them. The germline CDR1 and CDR2 sequences are SGHTA and FQGTGA. CDR3 length equals 13 residues. The CDR3 nucleotides read TGTGCCAGCAACCACGGCAGGGCCGGGGAGCTGTTTTTT. Translating it yields CASNHGRAGELFF.